The table lists the clone carrying this T cell receptor (beta chain) with a count of one. Its antigen is as yet unknown. The germline gives CDR1 MNHEY, CDR2 SMNVEV (reference sequence). The CDR3 is 14 residues long. Trimming took off 0 bases at V and 8 bases at J, with 13 bases between the two ends. Sequencing was performed with immunoSEQ multiplex PCR; in TCRdb, only in-frame clones are kept and a portion is missing. Among about 360,000 clones, roughly 89% were seen once, and the ten largest hold roughly 0.83%. The validation cohort, a group of over a hundred subjects, included the donors and was separate from the approximately 700-subject first cohort. The sample comes from a study of cytomegalovirus exposure and HLA in healthy donors. Study-level results: CMV antigen specificity of a few CMV-associated chains was confirmed in vitro. Both high specificity and high sensitivity reportedly marked the classifier's diagnosis of cytomegalovirus status. Cytomegalovirus-associated status was assigned to about 160 TCR beta chains.

The source material was PBMCs. The V call is TRBV27, the J call TRBJ1-2; unclear D gene. This TCR derives from a woman aged 18-30 years in good health and CMV-seronegative. The CDR3 DNA is TGTGCCAGCAGTTTATCGGCTGATTTGTGGGGCTACACCTTC. It encodes CASSLSADLWGYTF.